The source of this TCR beta chain is a study of cytomegalovirus exposure and HLA in healthy donors. Study findings and constraints: Reports indicate that TCR beta sequences accurately predicted the HLA-A and HLA-B alleles of most subjects. V- and J-gene trimming in TCR beta was tied to a missense DCLRE1C variant by an analysis performed later. According to an earlier analysis, most TCR beta V segments yielded productive rearrangements about 87% or about 30% of the time.

The PCR employed 60 Vbeta primers together with 13 Jbeta primers. In the authors' workflow: There were around 80 million unique TCR beta chains by a later count, and some 10 million of them were shared. Assay used: immunoSEQ multiplex PCR; TCRdb lists only in-frame clones, some missing. V and J calls and clone size are those listed in that table; D and trimming were worked out from the DNA. This repertoire shows more than 200,000 clones, 60% to 85% found once; its top ten account for roughly 16%. Germline CDR1 is SNHLY and CDR2 is FYNNEI. This CDR3 has 14 residues. The V and J ends lost 4 bases and 5 bases respectively, with 11 bases between them. Comments on this clone: Antigen specificity is unknown.

J is TRBJ1-4 and V is TRBV2, with D perhaps matching TRBD1 (6 bases). Sequencing used PBMCs. The sequence was collected from a man aged 40-50 years in good health and CMV-seronegative. CDR3 nucleotide sequence: TGTGCCAGCAGTGCCAATAGGGGGAATGAAAAACTGTTTTTT. It encodes CASSANRGNEKLFF. Variable domain in full (rest from reference TRBV2 and TRBJ1-4): EPEVTQTPSHQVTQMGQEVILRCVPISNHLYFYWYRQILGQKVEFLVSFYNNEISEKSEIFDDQFSVERPDGSNFTLKIRSTKLEDSAMYFCASSANRGNEKLFFGSGTQLSVL.